The following is a T cell receptor (beta chain) sequence with its context. This sample is part of a study of blood T cell repertoires in COVID-19. Study context: Sites across the United States, Italy and Spain contributed samples from acute and convalescent COVID-19. Sources were T cells, B-cell-depleted T cells, or PBMCs; the material itself was cDNA or gDNA.

Authors' methods: From reference gene primer amplification, estimates of nucleated cell counts were derived. Using immunoSEQ multiplex PCR, the repertoire was profiled, and TCRdb retains in-frame clones only, with some absent. V and J calls and clone size come straight from that table; D and trimming were deduced from the DNA. The table has 130,000 or so clones, around four fifths seen once. The trim removed 5 bases at V and 0 bases at J, leaving 5 bases unmatched. CDR1 SGHVS and CDR2 FQNEAQ come from the germline V gene. The CDR3 has 16 amino acids. This TCR derives from a human donor in a cohort sampled during active COVID-19. The material sequenced was peripheral blood. The chain is built from TRBV7-8 and TRBJ1-3; TRBD1 agrees at 9 bases. The CDR3 sequence: CASSPPTGGSGNTIYF. CDR3 bases: TGTGCCAGCAGCCCTCCGACAGGGGGCTCTGGAAACACCATATATTTT.